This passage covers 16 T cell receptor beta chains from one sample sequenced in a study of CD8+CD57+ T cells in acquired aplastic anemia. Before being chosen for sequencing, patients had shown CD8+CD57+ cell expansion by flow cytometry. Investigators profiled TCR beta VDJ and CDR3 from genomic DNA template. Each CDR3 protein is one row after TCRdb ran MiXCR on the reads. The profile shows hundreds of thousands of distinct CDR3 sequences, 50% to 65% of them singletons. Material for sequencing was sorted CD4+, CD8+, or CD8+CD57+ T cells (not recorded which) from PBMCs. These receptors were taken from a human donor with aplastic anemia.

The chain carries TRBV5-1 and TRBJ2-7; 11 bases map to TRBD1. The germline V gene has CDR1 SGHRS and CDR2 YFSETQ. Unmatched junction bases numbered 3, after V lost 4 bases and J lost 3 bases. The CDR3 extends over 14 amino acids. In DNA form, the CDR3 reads TGCGCCAGCAGCGACGGGACAGGGGGCTACGAGCAGTACTTC. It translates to CASSDGTGGYEQYF.

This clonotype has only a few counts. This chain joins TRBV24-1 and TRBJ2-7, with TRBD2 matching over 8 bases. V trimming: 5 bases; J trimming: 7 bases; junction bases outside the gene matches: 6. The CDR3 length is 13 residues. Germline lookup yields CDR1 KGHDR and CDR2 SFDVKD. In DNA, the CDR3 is TGTGCCACCAGTGTACCGGGGGGGCTAGAGCAGTACTTC. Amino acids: CATSVPGGLEQYF.

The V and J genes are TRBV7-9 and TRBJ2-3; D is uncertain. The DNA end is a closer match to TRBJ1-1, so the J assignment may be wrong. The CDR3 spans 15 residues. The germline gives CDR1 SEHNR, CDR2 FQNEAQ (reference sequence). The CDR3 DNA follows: TGTGCCAGCAGCTTATTAAGGACGTTGAACACTGAAGCTTTCTTT. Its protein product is CASSLLRTLNTEAFF.

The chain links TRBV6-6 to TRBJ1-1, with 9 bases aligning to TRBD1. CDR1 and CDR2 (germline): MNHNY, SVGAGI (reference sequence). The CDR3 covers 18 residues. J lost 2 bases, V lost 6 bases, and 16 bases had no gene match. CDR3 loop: CASRVPAGTGSGNTEAFF. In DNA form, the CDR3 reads TGTGCCAGCAGAGTTCCGGCCGGGACAGGGTCTGGAAACACTGAAGCTTTCTTT.

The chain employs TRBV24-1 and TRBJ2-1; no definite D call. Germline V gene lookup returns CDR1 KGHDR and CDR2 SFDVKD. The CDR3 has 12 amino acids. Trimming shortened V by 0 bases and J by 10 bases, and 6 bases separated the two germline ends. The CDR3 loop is CATSDLFGEQFF. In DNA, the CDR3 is TGTGCCACCAGTGATTTGTTCGGAGAGCAGTTCTTC.

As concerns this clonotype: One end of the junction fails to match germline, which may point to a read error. Written as DNA, the CDR3 is TGTGCCAGCAGCTTGCCCACGGGGGAGTTTAACTACGATGAGCAGTTCTTC. This gives the protein CASSLPTGEFNYDEQFF. The chain has TRBV5-4 and TRBJ2-1; TRBD2 might be the D (6 bases). Germline V gene sequence: CDR1 SGHNT, CDR2 YYREEE (reference sequence). CDR3 length: 17 amino acids.

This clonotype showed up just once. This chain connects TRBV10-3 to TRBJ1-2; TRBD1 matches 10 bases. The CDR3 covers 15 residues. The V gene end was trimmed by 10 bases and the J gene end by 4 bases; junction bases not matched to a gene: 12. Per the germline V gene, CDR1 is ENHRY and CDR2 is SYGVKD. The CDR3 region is CASSAGQGPVYGYTF. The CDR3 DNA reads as TGTGCCAGCAGCGCGGGACAGGGGCCTGTCTATGGCTACACCTTC.

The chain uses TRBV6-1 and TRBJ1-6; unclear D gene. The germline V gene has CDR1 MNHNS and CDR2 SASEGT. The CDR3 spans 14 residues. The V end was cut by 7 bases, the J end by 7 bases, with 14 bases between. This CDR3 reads CASTPEYSNSPLHF. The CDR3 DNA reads TGTGCCAGCACCCCAGAGTACTCCAATTCACCCCTCCACTTT.

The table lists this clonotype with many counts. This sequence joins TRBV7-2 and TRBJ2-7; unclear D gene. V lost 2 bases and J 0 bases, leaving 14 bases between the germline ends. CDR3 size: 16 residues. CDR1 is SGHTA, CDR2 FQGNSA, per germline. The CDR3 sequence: CASSLTSAPSSYEQYF. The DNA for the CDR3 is TGTGCCAGCAGCTTAACTTCGGCCCCGAGCTCCTACGAGCAGTACTTC.

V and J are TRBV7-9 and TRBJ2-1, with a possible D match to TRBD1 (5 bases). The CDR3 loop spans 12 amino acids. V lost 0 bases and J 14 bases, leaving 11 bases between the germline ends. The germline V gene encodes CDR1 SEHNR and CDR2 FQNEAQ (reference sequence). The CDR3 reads CASSLAQGKEFF. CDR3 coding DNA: TGTGCCAGCAGCTTAGCGCAGGGTAAAGAGTTCTTC.

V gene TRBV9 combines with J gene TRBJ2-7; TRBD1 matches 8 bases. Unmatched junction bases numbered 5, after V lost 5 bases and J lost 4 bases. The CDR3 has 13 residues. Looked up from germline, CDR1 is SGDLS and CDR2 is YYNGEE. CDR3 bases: TGTGCCAGCAGTAGACAGGGGAATTACGAGCAGTACTTC. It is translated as CASSRQGNYEQYF.

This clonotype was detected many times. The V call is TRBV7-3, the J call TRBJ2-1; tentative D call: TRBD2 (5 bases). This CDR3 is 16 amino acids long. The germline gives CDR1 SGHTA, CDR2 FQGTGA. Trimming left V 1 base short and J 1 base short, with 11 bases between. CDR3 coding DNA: TGTGCCAGCAGCTTAATCGGCGGGCGATCCTACAATGAGCAGTTCTTC. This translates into CASSLIGGRSYNEQFF.

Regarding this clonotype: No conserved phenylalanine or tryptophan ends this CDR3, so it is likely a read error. CDR3 sequence reads: CASSRQGGRGYEQYC. The CDR3 region has the DNA TGTGCCAGCAGCCGACAGGGGGGAAGGGGCTACGAGCAGTACTGC. The V gene is TRBV7-9, the J gene TRBJ2-7, with TRBD1 matching 9 bases. Germline-derived CDR1 and CDR2 are SEHNR and FQNEAQ (reference sequence). This CDR3 contains 15 residues. The J segment lost 3 bases and the V segment lost 5 bases, leaving 8 bases of the junction unmatched.

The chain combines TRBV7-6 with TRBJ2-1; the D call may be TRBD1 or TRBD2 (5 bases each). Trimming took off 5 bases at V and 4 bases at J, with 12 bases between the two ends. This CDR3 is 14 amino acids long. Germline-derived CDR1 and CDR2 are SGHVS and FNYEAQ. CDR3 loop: CASSPTGRYNEQFF. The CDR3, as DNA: TGTGCCAGCAGCCCCACGGGGCGTTACAATGAGCAGTTCTTC.

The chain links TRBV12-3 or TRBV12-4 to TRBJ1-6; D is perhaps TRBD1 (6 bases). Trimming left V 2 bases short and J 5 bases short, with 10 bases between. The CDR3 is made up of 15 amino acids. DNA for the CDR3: TGTGCCAGCAGTTTAATTGACAGGAATAATTCACCCCTCCACTTT. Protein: CASSLIDRNNSPLHF.

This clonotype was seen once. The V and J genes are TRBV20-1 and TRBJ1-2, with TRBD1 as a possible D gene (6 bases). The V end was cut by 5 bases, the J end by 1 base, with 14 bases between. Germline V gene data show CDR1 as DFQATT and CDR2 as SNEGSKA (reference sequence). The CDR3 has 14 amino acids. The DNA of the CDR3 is TGCAGTGCTTCTGGACAGAACTATAACTATGGCTACACCTTC. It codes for CSASGQNYNYGYTF.